The entry below gives a single T cell receptor (beta chain) sequence along with its context. The data originate from a study of T cell responses to AZD1222 COVID-19 vaccine. Some clones are missing from TCRdb's copy, which holds only in-frame ones; the method was immunoSEQ multiplex PCR. The sample carries around 84,000 clones, 88% recorded once. The germline CDR1 and CDR2 sequences are LNHDA and SQIVND (reference sequence). This CDR3 is 19 amino acids long. Trimming removed 0 bases from V and 0 bases from J, with 15 bases in between. The sample consisted of peripheral blood, taken on day 0 of MenACWY control vaccination. The receptor comes from an adult in good health. The chain carries TRBV19 and TRBJ1-6; D gene uncertain. The CDR3, as DNA: TGTGCCAGTAGTATAGATTGGGTCGAGGGAAGCTCCTATAATTCACCCCTCCACTTT. Translating it yields CASSIDWVEGSSYNSPLHF.